The 18 T cell receptor beta chains listed next were all sequenced from one sample in a study of shared clonotypes between healthy human individuals. Profiled with immunoSEQ multiplex PCR; TCRdb holds only in-frame clones, not every one. The sample lists millions of clones; approximately 95% were seen once. As defined, naive CD8 cells were CD45RO-negative and positively selected for CCR7, with terminally differentiated effector memory CD45RA+ cells excluded. Sequencing was performed on naive CD8+ T cells sorted from blood. Every receptor here comes from a young man in good health.

The chain is built from TRBV5-6 and TRBJ2-1; D is undetermined. This CDR3 contains 15 residues. V was shortened by 0 bases and J by 4 bases, with 11 bases between the two germline ends. Germline CDR1 SGHDT, CDR2 YYEEEE. CDR3 coding DNA: TGTGCCAGCAGCTTGGAGCAGAGAGCATACAATGAGCAGTTCTTC. This gives the protein CASSLEQRAYNEQFF.

The chain carries TRBV13 and TRBJ2-2; a possible D gene is TRBD2 (5 bases). CDR1 and CDR2 from the germline V gene are PRHDT and FYEKMQ (reference sequence). CDR3 size: 18 residues. V lost 5 bases and J lost 2, with 21 bases in between. CDR3 nucleotides: TGTGCCAGCAGCCGGGAAATATACAGCGGAGCAAACACCGGGGAGCTGTTTTTT. It specifies CASSREIYSGANTGELFF.

This clone appeared a single time. The chain's CDR3 is CASSVQAGDGYTF. CDR3 sequence (DNA): TGTGCCAGCAGCGTACAAGCAGGGGATGGCTACACCTTC. The gene calls are TRBV9 and TRBJ1-2; possibly TRBD1 for D (6 bases). The CDR3 spans 13 residues. Trimming cost V 1 base and J 6 bases, with 10 bases left between them. The germline gives CDR1 SGDLS, CDR2 YYNGEE.

This sequence joins TRBV4-1 and TRBJ2-5; the D gene is possibly TRBD1 (5 bases). CDR1 is MGHRA, CDR2 YSYEKL, per germline. This CDR3 is built from 16 residues. The V gene lost 3 bases and the J gene lost 3 bases, with 17 bases spanning the gap. The CDR3 here is CASSHPPGAGEETQYF. The DNA of the CDR3 is TGCGCCAGCAGCCATCCTCCTGGGGCAGGAGAAGAGACCCAGTACTTC.

V usage is TRBV28 and J usage is TRBJ1-4, with D unclear. V was shortened by 3 bases and J by 8 bases, with 13 bases between the two germline ends. CDR3 length: 14 amino acids. Germline assignment: CDR1 MDHEN and CDR2 SYDVKM. The CDR3 nucleotides read TGTGCCAGCAGTTTCTCCGGGAGTGGGGAAAAACTGTTTTTT. This encodes CASSFSGSGEKLFF.

Comment on this clone: The same CDR3 is also encoded by other DNA sequences in this sample. DNA for the CDR3: TGTGCCAGCAGTTACTCGGAGGGGCAGGTTTCCTACGAGCAGTACTTC. Residues: CASSYSEGQVSYEQYF. The chain recombines TRBV6-5 with TRBJ2-7; D is perhaps TRBD2 (6 bases). Germline V gene lookup returns CDR1 MNHEY and CDR2 SVGAGI. Trimming removed 0 bases from V and 1 base from J, with 13 bases in between. This CDR3 spans 16 amino acids.

The CDR3 DNA is TGTGCCAGCTCACCAATCAGGGACTACGAGCAGTACTTC. Amino acids: CASSPIRDYEQYF. The chain employs TRBV18 and TRBJ2-7, with D tentatively TRBD1 (5 bases). The CDR3 consists of 13 residues. Germline CDR1 is KGHSH and CDR2 is LQKENI. V was cut by 2 bases and J by 3 bases, with 8 bases left in between.

The chain uses TRBV27 and TRBJ1-1, with a weak D call TRBD1 (6 bases). The V gene's germline CDR1 is MNHEY and CDR2 SMNVEV (reference sequence). V was clipped by 3 bases and J by 1 base, with 12 bases between them. This CDR3 contains 15 residues. CDR3 protein: CASSFGLGGNTEAFF. The CDR3 bases are TGTGCCAGCAGTTTTGGGTTAGGGGGGAACACTGAAGCTTTCTTT.

V usage is TRBV7-9 and J usage is TRBJ2-5; D may be TRBD2 (6 bases). Germline CDR1 SEHNR, CDR2 FQNEAQ (reference sequence). The V end was cut by 4 bases, the J end by 2 bases, with 11 bases between. The CDR3 runs 14 residues. The CDR3 DNA sequence: TGTGCCAGCAGCTCGACTAGTAAGCAAGAGACCCAGTACTTC. Translation gives CASSSTSKQETQYF.

The chain couples TRBV30 to TRBJ1-6; 11 nucleotides align to TRBD1. V was pared by 3 bases and J by 8 bases, with 3 bases of the junction left unmatched. The CDR3 loop spans 14 amino acids. Germline CDR1 is GTSNPN and CDR2 is SVGIG (reference sequence). The CDR3 bases are TGTGCCTGGAGGAGGGGACAGGGGGATTCACCCCTCCACTTT. This encodes CAWRRGQGDSPLHF.

This chain joins TRBV13 and TRBJ1-1; tentatively, D is TRBD1 (5 bases). The germline V gene encodes CDR1 PRHDT and CDR2 FYEKMQ (reference sequence). The CDR3 is 13 residues long. The V and J ends lost 4 bases and 1 base respectively, with 7 bases between them. CDR3 nucleotides: TGTGCCAGCAGCTCCCAGGGGAACACTGAAGCTTTCTTT. Amino acid sequence: CASSSQGNTEAFF.

Note on this clone: This sample also contains other DNA sequences that code for the same CDR3. This chain joins TRBV9 and TRBJ2-7; the match to TRBD1 covers 9 bases. J was trimmed by 5 bases and V by 3 bases; bases with no gene match: 3. CDR3 length: 13 amino acids. From germline, CDR1 is SGDLS and CDR2 YYNGEE. The CDR3 region is CASSAGTGNEQYF. The CDR3 coding sequence is TGTGCCAGCAGCGCCGGGACAGGGAACGAGCAGTACTTC.

The chain is built from TRBV9 and TRBJ2-3; perhaps TRBD1 as D (6 bases). In germline, CDR1 is SGDLS, CDR2 YYNGEE. The V and J ends lost 5 bases and 5 bases respectively, with 12 bases between them. This CDR3 has 13 amino acids. The CDR3 coding sequence is TGTGCCAGCAGTACAGGGCAAGGAGATACGCAGTATTTT. Translation gives CASSTGQGDTQYF. Full variable domain (outside the CDR3, taken from reference TRBV9 and TRBJ2-3): DSGVTQTPKHLITATGQRVTLRCSPRSGDLSVYWYQQSLDQGLQFLIQYYNGEERAKGNILERFSAQQFPDLHSELNLSSLELGDSALYFCASSTGQGDTQYFGPGTRLTVL.

This chain joins TRBV5-1 and TRBJ2-1, with a tentative D call TRBD2 (6 bases). In germline, CDR1 is SGHRS, CDR2 YFSETQ. V lost 2 bases to trimming and J lost 12 bases, with 9 bases between them. The CDR3 extends over 11 amino acids. DNA of the CDR3: TGCGCCAGCAGCTTCGGGGGTGGGCAGTTCTTC. It encodes CASSFGGGQFF.

The genes are TRBV27 and TRBJ1-1; maybe TRBD1 (5 bases). The germline CDR1 and CDR2 sequences are MNHEY and SMNVEV (reference sequence). The CDR3 is made up of 16 amino acids. V shed 5 bases and J shed 0 bases, with 16 bases lying between them. The CDR3 here is CASSEFPGLVNTEAFF. CDR3 bases: TGTGCCAGCAGTGAATTTCCGGGACTCGTGAACACTGAAGCTTTCTTT.

This chain connects TRBV7-6 to TRBJ2-3; D remains unclear. This CDR3 has 12 residues. Germline V CDR1 and CDR2: SGHVS, FNYEAQ. With 2 bases removed from V and 8 bases from J, the gap between germline ends came to 8 bases. CDR3 residues: CASSLTVGTQYF. As DNA, the CDR3 is TGTGCCAGCAGCTTAACCGTTGGTACGCAGTATTTT. Full variable domain (missing parts from reference TRBV7-6 and TRBJ2-3): GAGVSQSPRYKVTKRGQDVALRCDPISGHVSLYWYRQALGQGPEFLTYFNYEAQQDKSGLPNDRFSAERPEGSISTLTIQRTEQRDSAMYRCASSLTVGTQYFGPGTRLTVL.

The J gene is TRBJ1-2, the V gene TRBV7-9; 10 bases are shared with TRBD1. The CDR3 consists of 18 residues. Trimming removed 3 bases from V and 0 bases from J; junction bases left unmatched: 10. Germline lookup yields CDR1 SEHNR and CDR2 FQNEAQ (reference sequence). The CDR3 DNA reads TGTGCCAGCAGCTTCCCGGGACAGGGGCCCACCGCTAACTATGGCTACACCTTC. This encodes CASSFPGQGPTANYGYTF.

The V call is TRBV7-9, the J call TRBJ1-4; D gene uncertain. Germline V gene data show CDR1 as SEHNR and CDR2 as FQNEAQ (reference sequence). With 4 bases removed from V and 4 bases from J, the gap between germline ends came to 7 bases. The CDR3 length is 13 residues. The CDR3 here is CASSSDYNEKLFF. The CDR3 DNA is TGTGCCAGCAGCTCTGACTATAATGAAAAACTGTTTTTT. The complete variable domain, with remaining parts taken from reference TRBV7-9 and TRBJ1-4, reads DTGVSQNPRHKITKRGQNVTFRCDPISEHNRLYWYRQTLGQGPEFLTYFQNEAQLEKSRLLSDRFSAERPKGSFSTLEIQRTEQGDSAMYLCASSSDYNEKLFFGSGTQLSVL.